The clone carrying this T cell receptor (beta chain) occurred once. Its target is unknown. Time point noted: week 11, during vaccination. Each vaccine dose was 300 ug of mutant IDH1 20-mer peptide, with topical imiquimod. CDR1 SGHTA and CDR2 FQGTGA come from the germline V gene. The CDR3 extends over 13 amino acids. V dropped 2 bases and J dropped 4 bases, with 8 bases sitting between them. These data originate in a study of a mutant IDH1 vaccine in newly diagnosed glioma. Whole-study context: Following radiotherapy alone, or alongside temozolomide cycles, vaccination was started after an interval of 4-6 weeks. Notes on the study in general: Top peripheral T cell clonotype shifts appeared unrelated to pseudoprogression.

TCRdb's copy holds only in-frame clones and misses some; the assay was immunoSEQ multiplex PCR. The profile shows approximately 64,000 clones, roughly 80% of them singletons. The sequence was obtained from a woman aged 45-65 years with glioma. This rearrangement joins TRBV7-3 to TRBJ1-1; no firm D call. The sample here was PBMCs, taken from a glioma patient whose treatment included an IDH1 peptide vaccine. DNA for the CDR3: TGTGCCAGCAGCTTACAACACACCACTGAAGCTTTCTTT. Protein: CASSLQHTTEAFF.